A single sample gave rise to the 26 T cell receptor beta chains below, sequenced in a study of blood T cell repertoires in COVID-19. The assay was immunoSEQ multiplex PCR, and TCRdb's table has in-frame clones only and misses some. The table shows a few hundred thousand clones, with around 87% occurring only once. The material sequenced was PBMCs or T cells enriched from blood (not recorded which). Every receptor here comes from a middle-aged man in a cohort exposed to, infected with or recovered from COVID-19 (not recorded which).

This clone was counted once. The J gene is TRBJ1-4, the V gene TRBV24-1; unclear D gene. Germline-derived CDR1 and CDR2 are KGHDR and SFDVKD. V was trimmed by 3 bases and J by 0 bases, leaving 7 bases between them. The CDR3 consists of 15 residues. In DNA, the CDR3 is TGTGCCACCAGTGATAATAGTGCAACTAATGAAAAACTGTTTTTT. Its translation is CATSDNSATNEKLFF.

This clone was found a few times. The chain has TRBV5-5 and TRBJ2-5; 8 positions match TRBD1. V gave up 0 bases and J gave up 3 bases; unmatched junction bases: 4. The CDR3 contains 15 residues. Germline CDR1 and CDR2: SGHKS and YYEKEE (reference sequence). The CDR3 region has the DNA TGTGCCAGCAGCTTGGGCGACAGGGGTGAAGAGACCCAGTACTTC. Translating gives CASSLGDRGEETQYF.

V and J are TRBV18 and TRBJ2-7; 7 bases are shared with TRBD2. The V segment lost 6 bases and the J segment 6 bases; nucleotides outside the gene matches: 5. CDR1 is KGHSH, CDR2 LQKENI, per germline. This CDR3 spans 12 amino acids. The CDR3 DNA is TGTGCCAGCTCCCCCCCGGGGGGCGAGCAGTACTTC. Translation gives CASSPPGGEQYF. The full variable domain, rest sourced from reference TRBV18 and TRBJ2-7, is NAGVMQNPRHLVRRRGQEARLRCSPMKGHSHVYWYRQLPEEGLKFMVYLQKENIIDESGMPKERFSAEFPKEGPSILRIQQVVRGDSAAYFCASSPPGGEQYFGPGTRLTVT.

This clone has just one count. In nucleotides, the CDR3 is TGTGCCAGCGGCCTGACAGGGTTTACGGATGGCTACACCTTC. This codes for CASGLTGFTDGYTF. V usage is TRBV6-5 and J usage is TRBJ1-2; 7 positions agree with TRBD1. CDR3 size: 14 residues. Germline values: CDR1 MNHEY, CDR2 SVGAGI. Unmatched junction bases numbered 12, after V lost 8 bases and J lost 6 bases.

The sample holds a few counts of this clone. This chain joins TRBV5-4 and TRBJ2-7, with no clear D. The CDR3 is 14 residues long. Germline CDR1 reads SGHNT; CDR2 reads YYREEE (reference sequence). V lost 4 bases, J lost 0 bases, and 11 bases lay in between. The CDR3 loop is CASSETLSSYEQYF. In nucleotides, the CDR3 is TGTGCCAGCAGCGAGACATTAAGCTCCTACGAGCAGTACTTC.

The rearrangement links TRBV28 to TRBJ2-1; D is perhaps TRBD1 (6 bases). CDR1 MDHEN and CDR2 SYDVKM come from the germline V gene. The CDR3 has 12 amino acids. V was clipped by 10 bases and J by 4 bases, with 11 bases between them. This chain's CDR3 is CATQGNYNEQFF. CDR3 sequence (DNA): TGTGCCACCCAGGGGAATTACAATGAGCAGTTCTTC.

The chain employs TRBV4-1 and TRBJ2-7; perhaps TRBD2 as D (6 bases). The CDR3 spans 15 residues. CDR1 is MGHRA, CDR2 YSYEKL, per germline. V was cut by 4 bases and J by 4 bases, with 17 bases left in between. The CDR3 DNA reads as TGCGCCAGCAGCCCCGGACTAAAATCACCTTACGAGCAGTACTTC. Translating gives CASSPGLKSPYEQYF.

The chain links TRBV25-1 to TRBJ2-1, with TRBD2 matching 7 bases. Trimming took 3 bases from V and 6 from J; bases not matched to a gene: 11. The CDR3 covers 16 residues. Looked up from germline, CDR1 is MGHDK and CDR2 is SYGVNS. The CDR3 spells CASSDPGRGYSNEQFF. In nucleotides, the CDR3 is TGTGCCAGCAGTGACCCGGGGAGGGGCTATAGCAATGAGCAGTTCTTC.

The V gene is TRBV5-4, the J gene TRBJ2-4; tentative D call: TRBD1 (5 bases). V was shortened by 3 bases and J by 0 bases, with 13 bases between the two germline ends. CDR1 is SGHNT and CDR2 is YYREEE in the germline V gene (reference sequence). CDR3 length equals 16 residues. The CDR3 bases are TGTGCCAGCAGCTCCCGACAGTCTCTAGCCAAAAACATTCAGTACTTC. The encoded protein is CASSSRQSLAKNIQYF.

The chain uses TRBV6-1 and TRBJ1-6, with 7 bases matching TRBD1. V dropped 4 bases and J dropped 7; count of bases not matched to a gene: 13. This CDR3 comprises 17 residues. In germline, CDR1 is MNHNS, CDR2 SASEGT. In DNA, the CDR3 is TGTGCCAGCAGTGCCACTAGAGGGGGCCGACCCAATTCACCCCTCCACTTT. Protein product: CASSATRGGRPNSPLHF.

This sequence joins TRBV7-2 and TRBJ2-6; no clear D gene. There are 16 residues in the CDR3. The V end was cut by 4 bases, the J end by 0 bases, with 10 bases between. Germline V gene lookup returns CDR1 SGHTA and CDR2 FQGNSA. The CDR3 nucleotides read TGTGCCAGCAGCTCACGCTACTTCTCTGGGGCCAACGTCCTGACTTTC. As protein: CASSSRYFSGANVLTF.

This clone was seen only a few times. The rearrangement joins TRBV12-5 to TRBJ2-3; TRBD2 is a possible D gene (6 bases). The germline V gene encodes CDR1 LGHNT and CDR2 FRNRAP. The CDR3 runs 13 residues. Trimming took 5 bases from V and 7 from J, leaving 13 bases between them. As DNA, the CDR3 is TGTGCTAGTGGTACAGCGGGCAGTCATACGCAGTATTTT. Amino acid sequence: CASGTAGSHTQYF.

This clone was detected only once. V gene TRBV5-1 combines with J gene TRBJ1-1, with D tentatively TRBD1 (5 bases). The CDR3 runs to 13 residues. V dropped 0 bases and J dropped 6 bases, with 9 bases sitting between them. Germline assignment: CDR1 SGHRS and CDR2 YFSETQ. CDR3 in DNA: TGCGCCAGCAGCTTGGCGGGGGATTCTGAAGCTTTCTTT. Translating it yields CASSLAGDSEAFF.

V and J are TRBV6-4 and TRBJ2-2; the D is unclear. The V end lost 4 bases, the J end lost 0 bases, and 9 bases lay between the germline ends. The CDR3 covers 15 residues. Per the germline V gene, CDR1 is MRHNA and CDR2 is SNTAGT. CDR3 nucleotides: TGTGCCAGCAGTGTAACAGTAGCGAACACCGGGGAGCTGTTTTTT. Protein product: CASSVTVANTGELFF.

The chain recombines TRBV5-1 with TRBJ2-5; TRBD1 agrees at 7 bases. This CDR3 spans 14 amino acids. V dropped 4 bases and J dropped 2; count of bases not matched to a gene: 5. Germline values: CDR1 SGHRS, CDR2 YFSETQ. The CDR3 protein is CASSLDRPQETQYF. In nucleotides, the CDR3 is TGCGCCAGCAGCCTGGACAGGCCGCAAGAGACCCAGTACTTC.

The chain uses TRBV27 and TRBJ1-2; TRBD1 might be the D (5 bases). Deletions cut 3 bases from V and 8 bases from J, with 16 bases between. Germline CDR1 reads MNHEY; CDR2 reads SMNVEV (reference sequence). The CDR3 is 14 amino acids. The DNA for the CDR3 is TGTGCCAGCAGTTTCGGGGGGGAACGGCGAGGCTACACCTTC. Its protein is CASSFGGERRGYTF.

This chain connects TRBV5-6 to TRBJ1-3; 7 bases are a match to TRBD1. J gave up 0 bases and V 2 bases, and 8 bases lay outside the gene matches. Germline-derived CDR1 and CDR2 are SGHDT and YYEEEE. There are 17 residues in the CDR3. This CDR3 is CASSFRQGPISGNTIYF. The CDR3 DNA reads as TGTGCCAGCAGCTTTAGACAGGGCCCAATCTCTGGAAACACCATATATTTT.

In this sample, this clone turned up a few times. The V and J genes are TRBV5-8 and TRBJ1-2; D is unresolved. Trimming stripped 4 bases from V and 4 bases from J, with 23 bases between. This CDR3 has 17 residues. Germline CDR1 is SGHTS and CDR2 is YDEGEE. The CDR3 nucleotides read TGTGCCAGCAGCCCCCTAGAGGGAACGGCAGAAACCTATGGCTACACCTTC. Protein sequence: CASSPLEGTAETYGYTF.

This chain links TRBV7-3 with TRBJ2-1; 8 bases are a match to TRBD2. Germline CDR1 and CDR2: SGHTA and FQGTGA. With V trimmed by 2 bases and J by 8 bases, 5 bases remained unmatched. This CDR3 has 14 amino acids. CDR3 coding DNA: TGTGCCAGCAGCTTAGCGGGACTAGTACATGAGCAGTTCTTC. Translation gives CASSLAGLVHEQFF.

Here the CDR3 reads CASSLGLAVNTGELFF. The CDR3 coding sequence is TGTGCCAGCAGCTTAGGGCTAGCGGTGAACACCGGGGAGCTGTTTTTT. The chain recombines TRBV13 with TRBJ2-2; the match to TRBD2 covers 7 bases. The CDR3 runs to 16 residues. Losses at the gene ends were 0 bases for V and 1 base for J; bases not matched to a gene: 2. CDR1 and CDR2 (germline): PRHDT, FYEKMQ (reference sequence).

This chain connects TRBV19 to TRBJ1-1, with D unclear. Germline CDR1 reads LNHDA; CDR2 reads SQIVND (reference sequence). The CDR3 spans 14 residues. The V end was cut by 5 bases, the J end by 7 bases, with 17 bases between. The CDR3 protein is CASSLYPGQYEAFF. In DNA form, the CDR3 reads TGTGCCAGTAGTCTTTATCCGGGTCAGTATGAAGCTTTCTTT.

This CDR3 is CASSQPTGDGYTF. CDR3 coding DNA: TGTGCCAGCAGTCAACCCACAGGGGACGGCTACACCTTC. This chain links TRBV6-5 with TRBJ1-2; 7 bases match TRBD1. This CDR3 is built from 13 residues. The trim removed 5 bases at V and 8 bases at J, leaving 8 bases unmatched. Germline CDR1 MNHEY, CDR2 SVGAGI.

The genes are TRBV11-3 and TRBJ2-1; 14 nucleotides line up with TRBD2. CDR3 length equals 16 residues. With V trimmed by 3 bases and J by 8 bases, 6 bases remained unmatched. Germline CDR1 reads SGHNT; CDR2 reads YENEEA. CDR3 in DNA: TGTGCCAGCAGCTTGACCGGGACTAGCGGGAGATATGAGCAGTTCTTC. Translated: CASSLTGTSGRYEQFF.

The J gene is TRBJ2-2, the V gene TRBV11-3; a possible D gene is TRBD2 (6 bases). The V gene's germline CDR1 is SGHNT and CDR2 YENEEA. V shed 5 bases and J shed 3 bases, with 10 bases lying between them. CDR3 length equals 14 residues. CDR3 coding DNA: TGTGCCAGCAGCCCCCGCGGGGACACCGGGGAGCTGTTTTTT. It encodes CASSPRGDTGELFF.

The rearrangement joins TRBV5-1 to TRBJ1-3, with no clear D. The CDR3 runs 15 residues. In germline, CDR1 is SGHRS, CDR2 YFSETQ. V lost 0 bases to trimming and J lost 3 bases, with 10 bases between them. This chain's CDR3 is CASSLVSGYGNTIYF. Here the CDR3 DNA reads TGCGCCAGCAGCTTGGTTTCGGGGTATGGAAACACCATATATTTT.

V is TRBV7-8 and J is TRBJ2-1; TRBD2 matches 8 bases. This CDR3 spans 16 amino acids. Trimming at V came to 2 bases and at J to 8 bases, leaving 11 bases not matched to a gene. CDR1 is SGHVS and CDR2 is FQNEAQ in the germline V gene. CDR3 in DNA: TGTGCCAGCAGCTTAACCTTCGGGACTAGTCGTGATGAGCAGTTCTTC. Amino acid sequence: CASSLTFGTSRDEQFF.